These 25 T cell receptor beta chains were all obtained from the same sample, sequenced in a study of liver allograft versus peripheral blood T cells. At the level of the study: Transplanted livers and recipients' peripheral blood had their T cell receptor repertoires compared.

One entry per CDR3 protein results from TCRdb running MiXCR on the reads. The table has thousands of distinct CDR3 sequences, about a sixth seen once. Receptors originate from a human patient who had a liver transplant. Some of the T cells might come from the graft donor.

By its share, this clonotype is medium-sized (0.01 to 0.1%). The chain carries TRBV28 and TRBJ1-2, with D hard to call. Germline CDR1 reads MDHEN; CDR2 reads SYDVKM. CDR3 length: 13 amino acids. The V end lost 2 bases, the J end lost 3 bases, and 7 bases lay between the germline ends. CDR3 bases: TGTGCCAGCAGTTTAGGGCCCGACTATGGCTACACCTTC. Amino acids: CASSLGPDYGYTF.

By sample share, this clonotype is medium-sized. The chain combines TRBV6-2 or TRBV6-3 with TRBJ1-2; D gene uncertain. This CDR3 has 14 residues. Trimming stripped 6 bases from V and 6 bases from J, with 17 bases between. The germline CDR1 and CDR2 sequences are MNHEY and SVGEGT. CDR3: CASSPRRGIHGYTF. The CDR3 DNA is TGTGCCAGCAGCCCCAGACGGGGTATACATGGCTACACCTTC.

This rearrangement joins TRBV25-1 to TRBJ1-4; 7 bases fit TRBD1. Germline values: CDR1 MGHDK, CDR2 SYGVNS. The CDR3 loop spans 15 amino acids. V shed 3 bases, J shed 8 bases, and the junction held 9 bases outside the gene matches. In DNA form, the CDR3 reads TGTGCCAGCAGTGACACCGGGACAGAAAACGAAAAACTGTTTTTT. Encoded protein: CASSDTGTENEKLFF.

The rearrangement uses TRBV25-1 and TRBJ2-1, with D unresolved. Trimming removed 2 bases at V and 5 bases at J, with 7 bases between. The CDR3 loop spans 13 amino acids. CDR1 MGHDK and CDR2 SYGVNS come from the germline V gene. CDR3: CASSEPWDNEQFF. DNA of the CDR3: TGTGCCAGCAGTGAACCTTGGGACAATGAGCAGTTCTTC.

This clonotype qualifies as medium-sized. The V call is TRBV19, the J call TRBJ1-4, with D perhaps matching TRBD1 (6 bases). The CDR3 has 16 residues. Trimming took 6 bases from V and 8 from J, leaving 22 bases between them. Germline CDR1 reads LNHDA; CDR2 reads SQIVND (reference sequence). The CDR3 loop reads CASSKFQSGAGEKLFF. The CDR3 DNA reads TGTGCCAGTAGCAAATTCCAATCAGGGGCAGGGGAAAAACTGTTTTTT.

Concerning this clonotype itself: At one of its ends the junction is not consistent with the germline gene, which may arise from a read error. This chain joins TRBV12-3 or TRBV12-4 and TRBJ2-1, with 9 bases aligning to TRBD2. CDR3 size: 15 residues. The CDR3: CASSRGGGAYNEQSF. CDR3 coding DNA: TGTGCCAGCAGCCGAGGCGGGGGGGCTTACAATGAGCAGTCCTTC.

The chain couples TRBV7-9 to TRBJ1-1; D unclear. The CDR3 loop spans 14 amino acids. The V and J ends lost 3 bases and 0 bases respectively, with 8 bases between them. The germline CDR1 and CDR2 sequences are SEHNR and FQNEAQ (reference sequence). CDR3 region: CASSFFRVNTEAFF. CDR3 in DNA: TGTGCCAGCAGCTTTTTTCGAGTGAACACTGAAGCTTTCTTT.

The chain uses TRBV11-2 and TRBJ1-1; D unresolved. CDR3 length: 12 amino acids. Germline CDR1 reads SGHAT; CDR2 reads FQNNGV. Trimming removed 2 bases at V and 3 bases at J, with 4 bases between. DNA of the CDR3: TGTGCCAGCAGCTTAAGGGACACTGAAGCTTTCTTT. It codes for CASSLRDTEAFF.

There are many counts of this clonotype. V is TRBV12-3 or TRBV12-4 and J is TRBJ1-1; no reliable D call. CDR3 size: 15 residues. Trimming took 5 bases from V and 5 from J, leaving 18 bases between them. The CDR3 DNA sequence: TGTGCCAGCAGTAACTCGGACCGACTAGCGACTGAAGCTTTCTTT. The encoded protein is CASSNSDRLATEAFF.

This clonotype ranks as medium-sized. The chain employs TRBV6-2 or TRBV6-3 and TRBJ1-3, with a tentative D call TRBD1 (6 bases). The CDR3 totals 15 residues. The germline V gene encodes CDR1 MNHEY and CDR2 SVGEGT. V was clipped by 7 bases and J by 0 bases, with 13 bases between them. The CDR3 here is CASTGTLNSGNTIYF. CDR3 DNA sequence: TGTGCCAGCACCGGGACATTGAACTCTGGAAACACCATATATTTT.

By sample share, this clonotype is medium-sized. V usage is TRBV6-9 and J usage is TRBJ1-5, with a weak D call TRBD1 (5 bases). Trimming removed 8 bases from V and 9 bases from J, with 17 bases in between. The CDR3 is made up of 13 amino acids. CDR1 MNHGY and CDR2 SVAAGI come from the germline V gene. CDR3 in DNA: TGTGCCAGCCCACAGGCGGGCCAAGGGCCCCAGCATTTT. It yields the protein CASPQAGQGPQHF.

This clonotype was seen more than once but under ten times. The chain employs TRBV20-1 and TRBJ1-1; D perhaps matches TRBD1 (5 bases). The CDR3 is 14 amino acids. V was trimmed by 6 bases and J by 4 bases, leaving 18 bases between them. Germline V gene sequence: CDR1 DFQATT, CDR2 SNEGSKA (reference sequence). As DNA, the CDR3 is TGCAGTGCGCAATATTTATGGGGGGGCACTGAAGCTTTCTTT. Amino acid sequence: CSAQYLWGGTEAFF.

By its share, this clonotype is medium-sized. V is TRBV10-3 and J is TRBJ1-3, with TRBD1 as a possible D gene (6 bases). The CDR3 extends over 13 amino acids. V lost 11 bases to trimming and J lost 3 bases, with 14 bases between them. The germline V gene has CDR1 ENHRY and CDR2 SYGVKD. The CDR3 region is CAALGQIGNTIYF. The CDR3 nucleotides read TGTGCCGCCCTAGGACAGATTGGAAACACCATATATTTT.

The V call is TRBV19, the J call TRBJ1-1; the D gene is possibly TRBD1 (5 bases). The CDR3 length is 12 residues. V gave up 8 bases and J gave up 11 bases, with 18 bases separating them. Germline V gene lookup returns CDR1 LNHDA and CDR2 SQIVND (reference sequence). CDR3 in DNA: TGTGCCAGTGGGACGGATTATTCAGGGGCTTTCTTT. Its translation: CASGTDYSGAFF.

The sample holds many counts of this clonotype. CDR3 sequence reads: CASRTRSLRGHEQYF. The CDR3 DNA reads TGTGCCAGCAGAACACGATCACTGAGGGGCCACGAGCAGTACTTC. The chain links TRBV6-5 to TRBJ2-7; TRBD1 or TRBD2 may be the D gene (5 bases each). Trimming took off 6 bases at V and 5 bases at J, with 20 bases between the two ends. This CDR3 region has 15 residues. Per germline, CDR1 MNHEY and CDR2 SVGAGI.

This clonotype was seen a few times. The CDR3 protein is CSARGGANEQYF. In DNA, the CDR3 is TGCAGTGCTCGGGGGGGGGCCAACGAGCAGTACTTC. The rearrangement links TRBV20-1 to TRBJ2-7; 8 nucleotides agree with TRBD2. J was trimmed by 5 bases and V by 5 bases; bases with no gene match: 5. The CDR3 contains 12 residues. In germline, CDR1 is DFQATT, CDR2 SNEGSKA (reference sequence).

By sample share, this clonotype is medium-sized (0.01 to 0.1%). The chain is built from TRBV28 and TRBJ1-1; 7 positions agree with TRBD1. The ends lost 3 bases at V and 0 bases at J; junction bases unmatched: 10. Germline-derived CDR1 and CDR2 are MDHEN and SYDVKM. CDR3 length equals 17 residues. CDR3 sequence reads: CASSFGTEDAMNTEAFF. The DNA of the CDR3 is TGTGCCAGCAGTTTCGGGACAGAGGATGCTATGAACACTGAAGCTTTCTTT.

This clonotype is termed medium-sized. The chain links TRBV6-1 to TRBJ1-3; no firm D call. This CDR3 is built from 15 residues. The V gene's germline CDR1 is MNHNS and CDR2 SASEGT. V shed 2 bases and J shed 0 bases, with 8 bases lying between them. The CDR3 nucleotides read TGTGCCAGCAGTGAATACGGCCACTCTGGAAACACCATATATTTT. Translation: CASSEYGHSGNTIYF.

The rearrangement joins TRBV2 to TRBJ2-2; D not resolved. There are 14 residues in the CDR3. The V and J ends lost 7 bases and 0 bases respectively, with 9 bases between them. Per the germline V gene, CDR1 is SNHLY and CDR2 is FYNNEI. The DNA for the CDR3 is TGTGCCAGCAAGGTTAGCCCGAACACCGGGGAGCTGTTTTTT. This translates into CASKVSPNTGELFF. Based on the CDR3 plus reference TRBV2 and TRBJ2-2, the full variable domain is EPEVTQTPSHQVTQMGQEVILRCVPISNHLYFYWYRQILGQKVEFLVSFYNNEISEKSEIFDDQFSVERPDGSNFTLKIRSTKLEDSAMYFCASKVSPNTGELFFGEGSRLTVL.

Judged by abundance, this clonotype is medium-sized (0.01 to 0.1%). The CDR3 loop is CASSPGHASDGYTF. The DNA for the CDR3 is TGTGCCAGCTCACCAGGCCACGCGTCCGATGGCTACACCTTC. This chain uses TRBV18 with TRBJ1-2; D uncertain. The V end was cut by 2 bases, the J end by 6 bases, with 13 bases between. The CDR3 contains 14 residues. Germline CDR1 is KGHSH and CDR2 is LQKENI.

This clonotype appeared a few times. V and J are TRBV5-5 and TRBJ1-3; D unclear. CDR3 length: 14 amino acids. V was cut by 2 bases and J by 4 bases, with 10 bases left in between. Germline CDR1 SGHKS, CDR2 YYEKEE (reference sequence). The CDR3 nucleotides read TGTGCCAGCAGCTTTGTGTCAGGCGGAAACACCATATATTTT. Protein product: CASSFVSGGNTIYF.

The chain links TRBV24-1 to TRBJ1-1, with no clear D. V was cut by 3 bases and J by 11 bases, with 9 bases left in between. The CDR3 runs 11 residues. Per germline, CDR1 KGHDR and CDR2 SFDVKD. Here the CDR3 DNA reads TGTGCCACCAGTGATGGCACTAGGGCTTTCTTT. This codes for CATSDGTRAFF.

This clonotype was detected ten times or more. The V call is TRBV7-2, the J call TRBJ2-7; 8 nucleotides align to TRBD1. The CDR3 is made up of 15 amino acids. The V and J ends lost 4 bases and 3 bases, in that order; junction bases with no gene match: 8. In germline, CDR1 is SGHTA, CDR2 FQGNSA. The CDR3 region has the DNA TGTGCCAGCAGCTGGGACAGGACTTACCTCTACGAGCAGTACTTC. This gives the protein CASSWDRTYLYEQYF.

The chain employs TRBV10-3 and TRBJ2-5; TRBD1 is a possible D gene (5 bases). The CDR3 extends over 13 amino acids. Trimming cost V 4 bases and J 4 bases, with 10 bases left between them. CDR1 is ENHRY, CDR2 SYGVKD, per germline. The CDR3 nucleotides read TGTGCCATCAGTGGGGGCTCGGCAGAGACCCAGTACTTC. Translation gives CAISGGSAETQYF.

In its sample, this clonotype is medium-sized. The chain is built from TRBV6-5 and TRBJ1-3, with D perhaps TRBD1 (5 bases). This CDR3 spans 18 amino acids. Trimming removed 0 bases at V and 3 bases at J, with 18 bases between. Germline CDR1 reads MNHEY; CDR2 reads SVGAGI. Here the CDR3 DNA reads TGTGCCAGCAGTTACTCGTCCCGGGGCGAGGGGAATGGAAACACCATATATTTT. Amino acids: CASSYSSRGEGNGNTIYF.